Below, 29 T cell receptor beta chains from the same sample are listed, as sequenced in a study of blood T cell repertoires in COVID-19. TCRdb's copy holds only in-frame clones and misses some; the assay was immunoSEQ multiplex PCR. Here the sample spans roughly 250,000 clones, less than 90% being singletons. Material: PBMCs or T cells enriched from blood (not recorded which). The origin of the receptors is a woman between 45 and 60 years old who had recovered from COVID-19.

The chain combines TRBV5-1 with TRBJ2-2; 9 bases agree with TRBD2. Trimming took 0 bases from V and 0 from J; bases not matched to a gene: 9. This CDR3 has 19 amino acids. Germline CDR1 is SGHRS and CDR2 is YFSETQ. CDR3 bases: TGCGCCAGCAGCTTGGGACTAGCGGAAGGCCATACGAACACCGGGGAGCTGTTTTTT. Protein sequence: CASSLGLAEGHTNTGELFF.

The chain employs TRBV7-2 and TRBJ2-1, with 9 bases fitting TRBD2. The CDR3 totals 17 residues. CDR1 is SGHTA, CDR2 FQGNSA, per germline. Trimming at V came to 3 bases and at J to 7 bases, leaving 13 bases not matched to a gene. DNA of the CDR3: TGTGCCAGCAGCTTCTCCGGACTAGCGAGAATTTTGAATGAGCAGTTCTTC. The encoded protein is CASSFSGLARILNEQFF.

The J gene is TRBJ2-1, the V gene TRBV7-2; 11 bases are shared with TRBD2. The CDR3 extends over 16 amino acids. Germline CDR1 SGHTA, CDR2 FQGNSA. V gave up 3 bases and J gave up 8 bases; unmatched junction bases: 9. The chain's CDR3 is CASSLTLAGVSDEQFF. The CDR3 nucleotides read TGTGCCAGCAGCTTGACACTAGCGGGAGTGTCAGATGAGCAGTTCTTC.

The CDR3, as DNA: TGTGCCAGCAGTTTAGGGACTAGCGGGAGGGATGAGCAGTTCTTC. The encoded protein is CASSLGTSGRDEQFF. The V call is TRBV27, the J call TRBJ2-1, with 16 bases fitting TRBD2. This CDR3 has 15 amino acids. The V gene's germline CDR1 is MNHEY and CDR2 SMNVEV (reference sequence). V shed 2 bases, J shed 8 bases, and the junction held 0 bases outside the gene matches.

This clone has a handful of counts. The V call is TRBV4-2, the J call TRBJ2-5; D unresolved. The ends were cut back, 4 bases at V and 1 base at J, with 4 bases in the middle. The CDR3 spans 12 residues. Germline loops: CDR1 LGHNA, CDR2 YNFKEQ. CDR3 protein: CASSRSQETQYF. The CDR3 coding sequence is TGTGCCAGCAGCCGCAGCCAAGAGACCCAGTACTTC.

This sequence joins TRBV10-2 and TRBJ2-3; 8 positions match TRBD2. Germline V gene lookup returns CDR1 WSHSY and CDR2 SAAADI. The CDR3 sequence is 18 residues long. After removal of 5 bases from V and 3 bases from J, the junction contained 16 bases not matched to a gene. The CDR3 DNA reads as TGCGCCAGCAGTCGAACTAGCGGAGCTCAGCATTGGACAGATACGCAGTATTTT. It yields the protein CASSRTSGAQHWTDTQYF.

The J gene is TRBJ2-1, the V gene TRBV4-2, with 10 nucleotides matching TRBD2. Germline CDR1 reads LGHNA; CDR2 reads YNFKEQ. This CDR3 contains 16 residues. With V trimmed by 0 bases and J by 7 bases, 6 bases remained unmatched. The CDR3 sequence: CASSQDLAGALNEQFF. The CDR3 DNA is TGTGCCAGCAGCCAAGACCTAGCGGGAGCTCTGAATGAGCAGTTCTTC.

This clone turned up a few times. The genes are TRBV18 and TRBJ1-1, with D unresolved. Germline V gene lookup returns CDR1 KGHSH and CDR2 LQKENI. This CDR3 is 12 amino acids long. V shed 3 bases and J shed 3 bases, with 5 bases lying between them. The CDR3 DNA is TGTGCCAGCTCACCTACTGACACTGAAGCTTTCTTT. It is translated as CASSPTDTEAFF. Drawing the rest from reference TRBV18 and TRBJ1-1, the complete variable domain is NAGVMQNPRHLVRRRGQEARLRCSPMKGHSHVYWYRQLPEEGLKFMVYLQKENIIDESGMPKERFSAEFPKEGPSILRIQQVVRGDSAAYFCASSPTDTEAFFGQGTRLTVV.

The CDR3, as DNA: TGCGCCAGCAGCTTGGATGCGGGGACTAACTATGGCTACACCTTC. Amino acid sequence: CASSLDAGTNYGYTF. J is TRBJ1-2 and V is TRBV5-1; no clear D. Germline V CDR1 and CDR2: SGHRS, YFSETQ. The ends were cut back, 0 bases at V and 0 bases at J, with 9 bases in the middle. The length of the CDR3 is 15 residues.

The genes are TRBV9 and TRBJ1-1, with 8 bases fitting TRBD1. Germline lookup yields CDR1 SGDLS and CDR2 YYNGEE. J gave up 5 bases and V 4 bases, and 4 bases lay outside the gene matches. The CDR3 is 13 residues long. The CDR3 DNA is TGTGCCAGCAGCACCGGACAGGGAACTGAAGCTTTCTTT. Translation gives CASSTGQGTEAFF.

J is TRBJ1-3 and V is TRBV30; tentatively, D is TRBD1 (6 bases). This CDR3 has 16 residues. V was shortened by 5 bases and J by 0 bases, with 17 bases between the two germline ends. Germline CDR1 reads GTSNPN; CDR2 reads SVGIG (reference sequence). CDR3 residues: CAWGPRDTYSGNTIYF. CDR3 bases: TGTGCCTGGGGACCCCGGGACACTTACTCTGGAAACACCATATATTTT.

The chain has TRBV27 and TRBJ1-1; 9 bases align to TRBD1. The germline gives CDR1 MNHEY, CDR2 SMNVEV (reference sequence). The junction had 12 bases not matched to a gene; V was cut back by 7 bases and J by 0 bases. There are 17 residues in the CDR3. The CDR3 reads CASNTFNRGLLNTEAFF. The DNA of the CDR3 is TGTGCCAGCAATACTTTTAACAGGGGGCTGCTGAACACTGAAGCTTTCTTT.

This clone was found once. The chain combines TRBV7-3 with TRBJ2-7; 9 nucleotides agree with TRBD2. The CDR3 is made up of 19 amino acids. The germline gives CDR1 SGHTA, CDR2 FQGTGA. Trimming removed 5 bases from V and 1 base from J; junction bases left unmatched: 18. The CDR3 is CASSHPGTSPTLVSYEQYF. As DNA, the CDR3 is TGTGCCAGCAGCCATCCCGGGACTAGCCCTACTCTCGTTTCCTACGAGCAGTACTTC.

CDR3 sequence (DNA): TGTGCCAGCAGCTTAGGACAGCCCAACTCTGGAAACACCATATATTTT. Translated, it gives CASSLGQPNSGNTIYF. V is TRBV7-9 and J is TRBJ1-3; TRBD1 might be the D (5 bases). V was trimmed by 1 base and J by 0 bases, leaving 10 bases between them. Germline V gene lookup returns CDR1 SEHNR and CDR2 FQNEAQ (reference sequence). The CDR3 contains 16 residues.

The V call is TRBV28, the J call TRBJ1-1, with a weak D call TRBD1 (6 bases). V lost 10 bases and J lost 2, with 20 bases in between. The CDR3 sequence is 15 residues long. The V gene's germline CDR1 is MDHEN and CDR2 SYDVKM. The CDR3 bases are TGTGCCACTTCGAGACAGGCCCTAGGTAACACTGAAGCTTTCTTT. Translation: CATSRQALGNTEAFF.

There are a few counts of this clone. The J gene is TRBJ1-3, the V gene TRBV3-1 (or the pseudogene TRBV3-2); possibly TRBD1 for D (5 bases). The CDR3 has 13 residues. The germline CDR1 and CDR2 sequences are LGHDT and YNNKEL (reference sequence). With 8 bases removed from V and 4 bases from J, the gap between germline ends came to 12 bases. DNA for the CDR3: TGTGCCAGCGGAGGGACCTTCGGAAACACCATATATTTT. This sequence encodes CASGGTFGNTIYF.

The chain is built from TRBV27 and TRBJ2-5; 7 bases are a match to TRBD1. Germline V CDR1 and CDR2: MNHEY, SMNVEV (reference sequence). The CDR3 has 14 amino acids. V lost 6 bases to trimming and J lost 2 bases; unmatched junction nucleotides: 6. CDR3 region: CASRGQRRQETQYF. CDR3 in DNA: TGTGCCAGCAGGGGACAGCGGAGACAAGAGACCCAGTACTTC.

The rearrangement links TRBV14 to TRBJ1-5; D not certain. This CDR3 is built from 13 residues. Germline CDR1 and CDR2: SGHDN and FVKESK. V gave up 5 bases and J gave up 2 bases, with 7 bases separating them. In DNA, the CDR3 is TGTGCCAGCAGCATAAGCCGCAATCAGCCCCAGCATTTT. The encoded protein is CASSISRNQPQHF.

This clone was found once. The chain combines TRBV2 with TRBJ1-6; D remains ambiguous. The CDR3 consists of 14 residues. Germline values: CDR1 SNHLY, CDR2 FYNNEI. V dropped 4 bases and J dropped 6 bases, with 10 bases sitting between them. The CDR3, as DNA: TGTGCCAGCAGTGCGGAGAGGGCTAATTCACCCCTCCACTTT. It codes for CASSAERANSPLHF. Full variable domain (rest looked up from reference TRBV2 and TRBJ1-6): EPEVTQTPSHQVTQMGQEVILRCVPISNHLYFYWYRQILGQKVEFLVSFYNNEISEKSEIFDDQFSVERPDGSNFTLKIRSTKLEDSAMYFCASSAERANSPLHFGNGTRLTVT.

V gene TRBV18 combines with J gene TRBJ1-3, with D perhaps TRBD1 (6 bases). Deletions cut 3 bases from V and 8 bases from J, with 14 bases between. From germline, CDR1 is KGHSH and CDR2 LQKENI. The CDR3 length is 14 residues. CDR3 DNA sequence: TGTGCCAGCTCACCTACGACAGGTGACCACACCATATATTTT. Translated, it gives CASSPTTGDHTIYF.

This chain links TRBV7-3 with TRBJ2-7; 9 nucleotides line up with TRBD1. The CDR3 has 14 residues. CDR1 is SGHTA and CDR2 is FQGTGA in the germline V gene. Trimming cost V 2 bases and J 7 bases; bases outside gene matches: 6. CDR3 loop: CASSLRDRAGEQYF. CDR3 nucleotides: TGTGCCAGCAGCTTACGGGACAGGGCGGGGGAGCAGTACTTC.

The chain carries TRBV29-1 and TRBJ2-1; 9 nucleotides match TRBD2. CDR1 is SQVTM, CDR2 ANQGSEA, per germline. Germline trimming cut 7 bases from V and 8 bases from J; bases unmatched to any gene: 3. There are 11 residues in the CDR3. DNA for the CDR3: TGCAGCGCCGGGACTAGCTATGAGCAGTTCTTC. It is translated as CSAGTSYEQFF.

The rearrangement uses TRBV6-5 and TRBJ1-4; unclear D gene. Per germline, CDR1 MNHEY and CDR2 SVGAGI. The CDR3 loop spans 15 amino acids. Trimming shortened V by 0 bases and J by 3 bases, and 8 bases separated the two germline ends. The CDR3 here is CASSYSPGSNEKLFF. In DNA form, the CDR3 reads TGTGCCAGCAGTTACTCTCCCGGGTCTAATGAAAAACTGTTTTTT.

This clone was detected only once. The chain has TRBV7-9 and TRBJ2-3, with D perhaps TRBD2 (7 bases). CDR1 and CDR2 from the germline V gene are SEHNR and FQNEAQ (reference sequence). V lost 7 bases to trimming and J lost 5 bases, with 22 bases between them. The CDR3 sequence is 16 residues long. The CDR3 sequence: CASTVGGGRGVDTQYF. The DNA for the CDR3 is TGTGCCAGCACCGTGGGGGGCGGGAGAGGAGTAGATACGCAGTATTTT.

The V call is TRBV3-1 (or the pseudogene TRBV3-2), the J call TRBJ2-3; unclear D gene. The V and J ends lost 1 base and 6 bases respectively, with 11 bases between them. Germline CDR1 and CDR2: LGHDT and YNNKEL (reference sequence). This CDR3 region has 14 residues. The CDR3 bases are TGTGCCAGCAGCCAAGTTAGCCCGAGTGATACGCAGTATTTT. This codes for CASSQVSPSDTQYF.

The J gene is TRBJ1-2, the V gene TRBV30; TRBD1 is a possible D gene (6 bases). Trimming pared 0 bases from V and 0 bases from J, leaving 8 bases between. This CDR3 contains 14 residues. Germline CDR1 reads GTSNPN; CDR2 reads SVGIG (reference sequence). The CDR3 DNA is TGTGCCTGGAGTGTAGGGGGGGCTAACTATGGCTACACCTTC. It specifies CAWSVGGANYGYTF.

V usage is TRBV7-8 and J usage is TRBJ2-7; the match to TRBD2 covers 12 bases. This CDR3 is built from 16 residues. Germline trimming cut 5 bases from V and 0 bases from J; bases unmatched to any gene: 5. The germline V gene has CDR1 SGHVS and CDR2 FQNEAQ. In DNA, the CDR3 is TGTGCCAGCAGCGTAACTAGCGGGAGGCCCTCCTACGAGCAGTACTTC. It encodes CASSVTSGRPSYEQYF.

The chain couples TRBV28 to TRBJ2-5; the match to TRBD1 covers 10 bases. The germline gives CDR1 MDHEN, CDR2 SYDVKM. With 6 bases clipped from V and 5 bases from J, the junction kept 15 bases outside the gene matches. This CDR3 comprises 17 residues. CDR3 amino acids: CASSFFPGTGARETQYF. The CDR3 nucleotides read TGTGCCAGCAGCTTCTTTCCCGGGACAGGGGCTCGGGAGACCCAGTACTTC.

This chain joins TRBV4-2 and TRBJ2-7; the D gene is possibly TRBD2 (6 bases). CDR3 length: 15 residues. Trimming removed 3 bases at V and 3 bases at J, with 15 bases between. Per the germline V gene, CDR1 is LGHNA and CDR2 is YNFKEQ. CDR3 coding DNA: TGTGCCAGCAGCCAGGAGGGACTTCTCCACTACGAGCAGTACTTC. Its translation: CASSQEGLLHYEQYF.